This is a list of T cell receptor beta chains from one sample in a study of CD8 T cells in Susac syndrome. TCRdb reanalysed the immunoSEQ multiplex PCR reads using MiXCR and keeps one entry per CDR3 protein. The table has around 45,000 distinct CDR3 sequences, over 90% seen once; the top ten hold around 0.42%. Material for sequencing was CD8+ T cells from PBMCs. These receptors all stem from a human donor in good health. The CDR3 runs from the conserved cysteine through the conserved F or W. The order of the fields is clone size, V gene, J gene, D gene, CDR3 length, CDR3 DNA, CDR3 protein. A D gene is named only where the DNA matches it firmly. Not every row has a clone size; where given, it reads once, few, many or a size class.

>.|TRBV11-2|TRBJ1-2|.|14
TGTGCCAGCACCCGGGGGGGGGTCCCCTATGGCTACACCTTC
CASTRGGVPYGYTF
>once|TRBV10-2|TRBJ1-2|.|13
TGCGCCAGCAGTGCAGCGGACAGTTCACGCTACACCTTC
CASSAADSSRYTF
>.|TRBV7-9|TRBJ2-3|.|18
TGTGCCAGCAGCTTAGCCGCCTTCTACCGTACCAGAACAGATACGCAGTATTTT
CASSLAAFYRTRTDTQYF
>.|TRBV3-1|TRBJ2-1|TRBD2|21
TGTGCCAGCAGCCAAGTAAGTACAGGGAACGAGCGACTAGCGGGCTACAATGAGCAGTTCTTC
CASSQVSTGNERLAGYNEQFF
>.|TRBV11-2|TRBJ2-7|.|11
TGTGCCATCCGCCGGAGATCCGAGCAGTACTTC
CAIRRRSEQYF
>.|TRBV7-2|TRBJ2-1|TRBD1|13
TGTGCCAGCAGCCCGGGACAGTACAATGAGCAGTTCTTC
CASSPGQYNEQFF
>.|TRBV20-1|TRBJ2-7|.|13
TGCAGTGCTAGCGACAAGAGCTCCTACGAGCAGTACTTC
CSASDKSSYEQYF
>once|TRBV27|TRBJ1-1|.|13
TGTGCCAGCAGTTTAATCGAGAACACTGAAGCTTTCTTT
CASSLIENTEAFF
>.|TRBV5-1|TRBJ2-1|TRBD2|16
TGCGCCAGCAGTCTAAGGAGCGGGAGGGGCTTCAATGAGCAGTTCTTC
CASSLRSGRGFNEQFF
>.|TRBV19|TRBJ2-1|.|14
TGTGCCAGTACTGTCAATAGGGGTAACAATGAGCAGTTCTTC
CASTVNRGNNEQFF
>.|TRBV7-2|TRBJ2-5|TRBD2|18
TGTGCCAGCAGCTTATTCGGCGGAGCGGGAGGGCGTGGAGAGACCCAGTACTTC
CASSLFGGAGGRGETQYF
>once|TRBV20-1|TRBJ1-1|.|14
TGCAGTGCTAGAGATTTGTCAGGGAGGACTGAAGCTTTCTTT
CSARDLSGRTEAFF
>.|TRBV29-1|TRBJ2-2|.|12
TGCAGCGTTGCGTTGGACACCGGGGAGCTGTTTTTT
CSVALDTGELFF
>.|TRBV7-2|TRBJ1-1|.|16
TGTGCCAGCAGCTTAGACTTCAGGGCAATGAACACTGAAGCTTTCTTT
CASSLDFRAMNTEAFF
>.|TRBV5-1|TRBJ2-7|TRBD2|14
TGCGCCAGCAGCCCTAGCGGGAGTTGGAACGAGCAGTACTTC
CASSPSGSWNEQYF